One sample yielded the 20 T cell receptor beta chains listed below, sequenced in a study of neoadjuvant anti-PD-1 for oral cavity cancer. The assay was immunoSEQ multiplex PCR, and TCRdb's table has in-frame clones only and misses some. The profile covers approximately 15,000 clones, with around 80% appearing a single time and 2% to 2.5% taken by the ten largest. Documented time point: after neoadjuvant nivolumab, at surgical resection. Sequenced here: PBMCs, sampled after nivolumab (anti-PD-1) treatment. Receptor source: a person aged 35 to 85 with oral cavity squamous cell carcinoma.

The V call is TRBV2, the J call TRBJ2-1; D remains ambiguous. Trimming took off 5 bases at V and 1 base at J, with 9 bases between the two ends. The CDR3 contains 14 residues. CDR1 and CDR2 from the germline V gene are SNHLY and FYNNEI. In DNA form, the CDR3 reads TGTGCCAGCAGTCCACTCGTGTCCTACAATGAGCAGTTCTTC. Amino acids: CASSPLVSYNEQFF.

The chain couples TRBV27 to TRBJ2-7; tentatively, D is TRBD1 (6 bases). The V and J ends lost 4 bases and 2 bases respectively, with 15 bases between them. Germline-derived CDR1 and CDR2 are MNHEY and SMNVEV (reference sequence). This CDR3 spans 15 amino acids. The CDR3 is CASSSIDRTAYEQYF. The CDR3 DNA is TGTGCCAGCAGTTCCATAGACAGGACAGCCTACGAGCAGTACTTC.

The chain combines TRBV28 with TRBJ2-7; weak D call: TRBD1 (5 bases). The CDR3 extends over 12 amino acids. CDR1 and CDR2 from the germline V gene are MDHEN and SYDVKM. V shed 8 bases and J shed 1 base, with 9 bases lying between them. The CDR3 DNA sequence: TGTGCCAGCCTCAGGGATTCCTACGAGCAGTACTTC. It translates to CASLRDSYEQYF.

V and J are TRBV7-9 and TRBJ2-7, with D maybe TRBD1 (6 bases). The CDR3 is made up of 14 amino acids. The germline V and J ends were trimmed by 5 bases and 3 bases, with 14 bases remaining between them. The germline gives CDR1 SEHNR, CDR2 FQNEAQ (reference sequence). CDR3 bases: TGTGCCAGCAGCGAGTTCAGGGGCCACTACGAGCAGTACTTC. This sequence encodes CASSEFRGHYEQYF. The full variable domain, with the rest looked up from reference TRBV7-9 and TRBJ2-7, is DTGVSQNPRHKITKRGQNVTFRCDPISEHNRLYWYRQTLGQGPEFLTYFQNEAQLEKSRLLSDRFSAERPKGSFSTLEIQRTEQGDSAMYLCASSEFRGHYEQYFGPGTRLTVT.

The chain has TRBV5-1 and TRBJ2-5, with 8 bases lining up with TRBD2. In germline, CDR1 is SGHRS, CDR2 YFSETQ. V gave up 2 bases and J gave up 5 bases; unmatched junction bases: 5. There are 14 residues in the CDR3. The CDR3 DNA follows: TGCGCCAGCAGCTTACGGGGGGGCCTGGAGACCCAGTACTTC. Encoded protein: CASSLRGGLETQYF.

This clone was seen only once. The rearrangement links TRBV11-2 to TRBJ2-1; D call uncertain. In germline, CDR1 is SGHAT, CDR2 FQNNGV. The CDR3 covers 15 residues. V was pared by 0 bases and J by 4 bases, with 10 bases between. CDR3 sequence reads: CASSLDRGGYNEQFF. The CDR3 nucleotides read TGTGCCAGCAGCTTAGATCGCGGTGGGTACAATGAGCAGTTCTTC. Based on the CDR3 plus reference TRBV11-2 and TRBJ2-1, the full variable domain is EAGVAQSPRYKIIEKRQSVAFWCNPISGHATLYWYQQILGQGPKLLIQFQNNGVVDDSQLPKDRFSAERLKGVDSTLKIQPAKLEDSAVYLCASSLDRGGYNEQFFGPGTRLTVL.

The chain joins TRBV9 to TRBJ2-2; D ambiguous. The germline V gene has CDR1 SGDLS and CDR2 YYNGEE. With 6 bases removed from V and 3 bases from J, the gap between germline ends came to 12 bases. This CDR3 is 14 amino acids long. The CDR3 region is CASKIQDDTGELFF. The CDR3 region has the DNA TGTGCCAGCAAAATTCAGGACGACACCGGGGAGCTGTTTTTT.

The CDR3 is CASSPRGVGEQYF. DNA of the CDR3: TGTGCCAGCAGCCCAAGGGGCGTGGGGGAGCAGTACTTC. The gene calls are TRBV7-3 and TRBJ2-7; a possible D gene is TRBD1 (5 bases). Trimming took off 5 bases at V and 7 bases at J, with 15 bases between the two ends. The CDR3 spans 13 residues. Looked up from germline, CDR1 is SGHTA and CDR2 is FQGTGA.

The chain couples TRBV19 to TRBJ1-5; 12 bases map to TRBD1. The CDR3 runs 19 residues. The trim removed 3 bases at V and 3 bases at J, leaving 12 bases unmatched. Germline CDR1 reads LNHDA; CDR2 reads SQIVND (reference sequence). The DNA of the CDR3 is TGTGCCAGTAGTATGTTAGGGGGACAGGGGGCGTTGGTCAATCAGCCCCAGCATTTT. It translates to CASSMLGGQGALVNQPQHF.

The rearrangement uses TRBV7-9 and TRBJ2-1, with no clear D. There are 14 residues in the CDR3. V lost 11 bases, J lost 5 bases, and 19 bases lay in between. Germline V gene lookup returns CDR1 SEHNR and CDR2 FQNEAQ (reference sequence). This CDR3 is CASHGSARNNEQFF. The CDR3, as DNA: TGTGCCTCCCACGGGTCCGCCAGAAACAATGAGCAGTTCTTC.

This chain joins TRBV30 and TRBJ2-1; 8 bases fit TRBD1. J lost 16 bases, V lost 0 bases, and 8 bases had no gene match. There are 12 residues in the CDR3. Germline V gene sequence: CDR1 GTSNPN, CDR2 SVGIG (reference sequence). In DNA form, the CDR3 reads TGTGCCTGGAGTGTAGGGACAGGACAACACTTCTTC. Protein product: CAWSVGTGQHFF.

The chain has TRBV19 and TRBJ2-3; D might be TRBD2 (6 bases). V was pared by 4 bases and J by 3 bases, with 17 bases between. The CDR3 consists of 16 residues. Germline V lookup: CDR1 LNHDA, CDR2 SQIVND (reference sequence). The CDR3 coding sequence is TGTGCCAGTAGTAGATCCCGGCGGGGCCGAACAGATACGCAGTATTTT. It yields the protein CASSRSRRGRTDTQYF.

The chain combines TRBV5-1 with TRBJ1-2; D unclear. Trimming removed 1 base from V and 2 bases from J, with 15 bases in between. This CDR3 spans 16 amino acids. The germline gives CDR1 SGHRS, CDR2 YFSETQ. CDR3 residues: CASSLFSIEVNYGYTF. DNA for the CDR3: TGCGCCAGCAGCTTGTTTTCAATAGAAGTCAACTATGGCTACACCTTC.

The DNA for the CDR3 is TGCGCCAGCAGCCAATCAAGGGACCTACAGTTCTTC. It encodes CASSQSRDLQFF. The J gene is TRBJ2-1, the V gene TRBV4-1; tentatively, D is TRBD1 or TRBD2 (5 bases each). The V gene's germline CDR1 is MGHRA and CDR2 YSYEKL. The CDR3 runs 12 residues. V lost 2 bases, J lost 13 bases, and 12 bases lay in between.

The chain is built from TRBV9 and TRBJ2-2, with D possibly called TRBD1 or TRBD2 (5 bases each). Trimming removed 2 bases from V and 0 bases from J, with 8 bases in between. Germline CDR1 reads SGDLS; CDR2 reads YYNGEE. The CDR3 totals 15 residues. Here the CDR3 DNA reads TGTGCCAGCAGCGTCCCGGGGCCGAACACCGGGGAGCTGTTTTTT. Translated: CASSVPGPNTGELFF.

The rearrangement links TRBV7-9 to TRBJ2-5; 10 bases are shared with TRBD2. The V gene end was trimmed by 4 bases and the J gene end by 5 bases; junction bases not matched to a gene: 10. The CDR3 has 16 amino acids. Germline CDR1 SEHNR, CDR2 FQNEAQ (reference sequence). CDR3 residues: CASSSAAGGPGETQYF. The DNA of the CDR3 is TGTGCCAGCAGCTCCGCAGCGGGAGGGCCGGGGGAGACCCAGTACTTC.

The V gene is TRBV11-1, the J gene TRBJ2-6, with 7 bases identical to TRBD1. V shed 2 bases, J shed 3 bases, and the junction held 1 base outside the gene matches. Per germline, CDR1 SGHAT and CDR2 FQDESV (reference sequence). This CDR3 contains 15 residues. The CDR3 loop is CASSLRGRGANVLTF. The DNA for the CDR3 is TGTGCCAGCAGCTTAAGGGGGCGTGGGGCCAACGTCCTGACTTTC.

The chain combines TRBV7-9 with TRBJ2-2; a possible D gene is TRBD2 (6 bases). The length of the CDR3 is 18 residues. Germline CDR1 reads SEHNR; CDR2 reads FQNEAQ (reference sequence). The ends were cut back, 5 bases at V and 5 bases at J, with 24 bases in the middle. The CDR3 region has the DNA TGTGCCAGCAGCCAAACCCTGAGGGGAGCTAGCGAGACCGGGGAGCTGTTTTTT. Translated, it gives CASSQTLRGASETGELFF.

This chain links TRBV19 with TRBJ2-5; maybe TRBD1 (6 bases). The CDR3 sequence is 14 residues long. V lost 3 bases to trimming and J lost 1 base, with 9 bases between them. Per germline, CDR1 LNHDA and CDR2 SQIVND (reference sequence). The CDR3 spells CASSMWTAQETQYF. For the CDR3, the DNA is TGTGCCAGTAGTATGTGGACAGCCCAAGAGACCCAGTACTTC.

This clone appeared once. This chain joins TRBV5-1 and TRBJ2-7; 8 positions agree with TRBD1. Germline V lookup: CDR1 SGHRS, CDR2 YFSETQ. The CDR3 has 15 amino acids. The J segment lost 2 bases and the V segment lost 2 bases, leaving 6 bases of the junction unmatched. CDR3 residues: CASSFQDRATYEQYF. CDR3 bases: TGCGCCAGCAGCTTCCAGGACAGGGCCACCTACGAGCAGTACTTC.